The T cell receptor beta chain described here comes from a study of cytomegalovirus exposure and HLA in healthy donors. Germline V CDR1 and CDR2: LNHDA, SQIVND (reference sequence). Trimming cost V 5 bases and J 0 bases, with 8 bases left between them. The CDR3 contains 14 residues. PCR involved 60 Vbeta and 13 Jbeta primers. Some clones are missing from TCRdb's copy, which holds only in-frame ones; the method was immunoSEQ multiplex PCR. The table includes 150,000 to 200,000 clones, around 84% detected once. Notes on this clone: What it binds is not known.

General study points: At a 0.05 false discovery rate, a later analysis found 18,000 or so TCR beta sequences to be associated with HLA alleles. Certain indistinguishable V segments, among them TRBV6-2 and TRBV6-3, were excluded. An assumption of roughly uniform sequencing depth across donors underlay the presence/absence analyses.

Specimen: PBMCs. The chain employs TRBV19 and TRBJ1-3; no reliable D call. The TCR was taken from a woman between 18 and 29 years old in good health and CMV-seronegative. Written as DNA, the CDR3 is TGTGCCAGTAGTTCGGGGTCCTCTGGAAACACCATATATTTT. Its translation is CASSSGSSGNTIYF.